The 5 T cell receptor beta chains in this list originate from one sample, sequenced in a study of regulatory T cells in long-lasting Graves disease. Investigators prepared the TCR beta libraries by applying iRepertoire HTBI primers and Arm-PCR of CDR3 regions. TCRdb re-called the multiplex PCR reads through MiXCR, storing one row per CDR3 protein. The sample carries around 450,000 distinct CDR3 sequences, around a fifth recorded once. As for time point: persistent/refractory GD, antithyroid drugs over 5 years with positive TRAb. Extracted RNA from PBMCs served as the source of the TCR library. The sample was peripheral blood mononuclear cells (PBMCs), taken when the disease was refractory, from a patient treated with antithyroid drugs. The receptors originated from a female donor with Graves disease.

This clonotype was detected ten times or more. J is TRBJ1-4 and V is TRBV3-1; TRBD1 matches 7 bases. Germline CDR1 is LGHDT and CDR2 is YNNKEL (reference sequence). CDR3 size: 15 residues. V lost 5 bases to trimming and J lost 8 bases; unmatched junction nucleotides: 11. CDR3 sequence reads: CASSSREGAGEKLFF. Here the CDR3 DNA reads TGTGCCAGCAGCAGCCGAGAGGGGGCTGGGGAAAAACTGTTTTTT.

This clonotype was recorded a few times. The chain is built from TRBV6-1 and TRBJ1-1; D is undetermined. CDR1 and CDR2 from the germline V gene are MNHNS and SASEGT. V shed 1 base and J shed 6 bases, with 9 bases lying between them. This CDR3 has 13 residues. The CDR3 DNA reads TGTGCCAGCAGTGAAGGCGGAGGAGCTGAAGCTTTCTTT. Residues: CASSEGGGAEAFF.

Remarks on this clonotype: This clone may be a read error of a much larger clone one base away. V is TRBV7-8 and J is TRBJ1-1; unclear D gene. Per germline, CDR1 SGHVS and CDR2 FQNEAQ. V was cut by 10 bases and J by 10 bases, with 22 bases left in between. This CDR3 is 13 amino acids long. DNA for the CDR3: TGTGCCACCCGACTCCCGCCCCAATCTGGAGCTTTCTTT. The encoded protein is CATRLPPQSGAFF.

Ten or more counts support this clonotype. This chain links TRBV5-1 with TRBJ2-4; 9 bases fit TRBD1. After removal of 2 bases from V and 5 bases from J, the junction contained 5 bases not matched to a gene. Looked up from germline, CDR1 is SGHRS and CDR2 is YFSETQ. This CDR3 is built from 15 residues. The CDR3 loop is CASSLQQGAQNIQYF. The CDR3 DNA reads as TGCGCCAGCAGCTTACAACAGGGGGCCCAAAACATTCAGTACTTC.

The rearrangement uses TRBV20-1 and TRBJ2-2; TRBD2 agrees at 8 bases. There are 13 residues in the CDR3. With 3 bases clipped from V and 5 bases from J, the junction kept 2 bases outside the gene matches. Germline CDR1 is DFQATT and CDR2 is SNEGSKA (reference sequence). The CDR3 spells CSARREVTGELFF. The DNA for the CDR3 is TGCAGTGCTAGGCGGGAGGTGACCGGGGAGCTGTTTTTT.